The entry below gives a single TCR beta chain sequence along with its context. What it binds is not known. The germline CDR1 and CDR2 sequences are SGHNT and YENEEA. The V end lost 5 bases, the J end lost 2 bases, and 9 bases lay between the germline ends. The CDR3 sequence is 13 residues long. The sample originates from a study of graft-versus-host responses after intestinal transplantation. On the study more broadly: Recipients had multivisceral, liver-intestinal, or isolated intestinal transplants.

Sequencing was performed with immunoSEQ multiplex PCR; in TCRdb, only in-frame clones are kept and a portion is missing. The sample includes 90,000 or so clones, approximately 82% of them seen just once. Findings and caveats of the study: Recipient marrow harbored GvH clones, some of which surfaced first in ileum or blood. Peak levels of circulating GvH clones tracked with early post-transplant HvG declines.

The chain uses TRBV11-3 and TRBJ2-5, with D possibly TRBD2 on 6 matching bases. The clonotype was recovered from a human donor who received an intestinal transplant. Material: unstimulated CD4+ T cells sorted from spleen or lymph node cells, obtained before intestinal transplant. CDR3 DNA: TGTGCCAGCAGCCCGGGAGCACAAGAGACCCAGTACTTC. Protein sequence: CASSPGAQETQYF.